This entry lists 15 T cell receptor beta chains sequenced from one sample in a study of multiple sclerosis patients with progressive multifocal leukoencephalopathy. The time point: before natalizumab initiation. Sequencing used immunoSEQ multiplex PCR; TCRdb keeps in-frame clones, though not all of them. The sample includes 25,000 to 30,000 clones, roughly 91% seen only once; the top ten take approximately 1%. Sequenced: PBMCs. The receptors were gathered from a human donor with multiple sclerosis.

The chain recombines TRBV5-4 with TRBJ2-1, with TRBD1 matching over 7 bases. The CDR3 extends over 16 amino acids. Looked up from germline, CDR1 is SGHNT and CDR2 is YYREEE (reference sequence). Trimming cost V 4 bases and J 0 bases; bases outside gene matches: 7. The chain's CDR3 is CASSRNRGSSYNEQFF. The DNA for the CDR3 is TGTGCCAGCAGCCGTAACAGGGGAAGCTCCTACAATGAGCAGTTCTTC.

This rearrangement joins TRBV4-1 to TRBJ2-7; the D call may be TRBD1 or TRBD2 (5 bases each). Trimming took off 1 base at V and 0 bases at J, with 10 bases between the two ends. The germline V gene has CDR1 MGHRA and CDR2 YSYEKL. This CDR3 spans 15 amino acids. CDR3 in amino acids: CASSQVEGSSYEQYF. CDR3 DNA: TGCGCCAGCAGCCAAGTCGAGGGGAGCTCCTACGAGCAGTACTTC.

This rearrangement joins TRBV19 to TRBJ1-6, with a weak D call TRBD1 (5 bases). V was clipped by 10 bases and J by 5 bases, with 15 bases between them. CDR3 length: 14 residues. The germline gives CDR1 LNHDA, CDR2 SQIVND (reference sequence). This CDR3 reads CATSVGRDNSPLHF. CDR3 nucleotides: TGTGCCACATCCGTGGGGCGGGATAATTCACCCCTCCACTTT.

Only one count was recorded for this clone. The CDR3 DNA sequence: TGTGCCAGCAGCTGGGGGAGCGGTCAGCCCCAGCATTTT. This translates into CASSWGSGQPQHF. The V gene is TRBV7-3, the J gene TRBJ1-5; D possibly corresponds to TRBD1 (5 bases). This CDR3 region has 13 residues. Germline V gene lookup returns CDR1 SGHTA and CDR2 FQGTGA. Trimming took 4 bases from V and 6 from J, leaving 10 bases between them.

The chain couples TRBV7-9 to TRBJ1-1; D is unclear. Between the trimmed V and J ends, which lost 2 bases and 5 bases, there was a span of 12 bases. The CDR3 is 14 residues long. In germline, CDR1 is SEHNR, CDR2 FQNEAQ (reference sequence). CDR3 sequence reads: CASSLYEVRTEAFF. Here the CDR3 DNA reads TGTGCCAGCAGCTTATATGAGGTACGGACTGAAGCTTTCTTT.

V gene TRBV10-2 combines with J gene TRBJ1-4, with TRBD1 matching over 10 bases. The CDR3 contains 17 residues. Germline loops: CDR1 WSHSY, CDR2 SAAADI. The J segment lost 0 bases and the V segment lost 5 bases, leaving 6 bases of the junction unmatched. CDR3 sequence reads: CASSWTGGLATNEKLFF. The CDR3 DNA is TGCGCCAGCAGTTGGACAGGGGGACTTGCAACTAATGAAAAACTGTTTTTT.

This chain joins TRBV5-1 and TRBJ2-7; perhaps TRBD2 as D (6 bases). The CDR3 covers 15 residues. V was pared by 1 base and J by 3 bases, with 14 bases between. Germline V gives CDR1 SGHRS, CDR2 YFSETQ. The CDR3 DNA reads as TGCGCCAGCAGCTTGCGGGGGACGGGTGGCTACGAGCAGTACTTC. Translating it yields CASSLRGTGGYEQYF.

V gene TRBV19 combines with J gene TRBJ2-3, with unresolved D. Germline V lookup: CDR1 LNHDA, CDR2 SQIVND (reference sequence). V was clipped by 9 bases and J by 3 bases, with 22 bases between them. CDR3 size: 16 residues. The chain's CDR3 is CASKSQEKRRTDTQYF. The CDR3 region has the DNA TGTGCCAGCAAAAGCCAAGAAAAACGCCGAACAGATACGCAGTATTTT.

This chain links TRBV5-1 with TRBJ1-2; D is ambiguous. The CDR3 runs to 13 residues. Trimming pared 0 bases from V and 8 bases from J, leaving 11 bases between. Germline loops: CDR1 SGHRS, CDR2 YFSETQ. The CDR3 protein is CASSLAGEGGYTF. The CDR3 DNA follows: TGCGCCAGCAGCTTGGCCGGAGAGGGCGGCTACACCTTC.

This rearrangement joins TRBV28 to TRBJ2-2, with D perhaps matching TRBD2 (5 bases). Germline V gene sequence: CDR1 MDHEN, CDR2 SYDVKM. The CDR3 consists of 14 residues. V lost 5 bases and J lost 1, with 8 bases in between. For the CDR3, the DNA is TGTGCCAGCAGTCTCGGACTGAACACCGGGGAGCTGTTTTTT. Translated, it gives CASSLGLNTGELFF.

The rearrangement uses TRBV19 and TRBJ1-3, with unresolved D. CDR1 and CDR2 (germline): LNHDA, SQIVND (reference sequence). Trimming stripped 3 bases from V and 0 bases from J, with 9 bases between. This CDR3 has 15 amino acids. CDR3 sequence: CASSINSNSGNTIYF. CDR3 in DNA: TGTGCCAGTAGTATCAACAGTAACTCTGGAAACACCATATATTTT.

The chain couples TRBV5-6 to TRBJ2-7; the D gene is possibly TRBD1 (5 bases). Per germline, CDR1 SGHDT and CDR2 YYEEEE. The CDR3 has 15 amino acids. Trimming took 2 bases from V and 2 from J, leaving 14 bases between them. The CDR3, as DNA: TGTGCCAGCAGCTTTAGGGGAACCCTAGCCTACGAGCAGTACTTC. It is translated as CASSFRGTLAYEQYF. Looking up the rest from reference TRBV5-6 and TRBJ2-7 gives the full variable domain: DAGVTQSPTHLIKTRGQQVTLRCSPKSGHDTVSWYQQALGQGPQFIFQYYEEEERQRGNFPDRFSGHQFPNYSSELNVNALLLGDSALYLCASSFRGTLAYEQYFGPGTRLTVT.

This clone was seen only once. This chain links TRBV6-5 with TRBJ1-4; D is perhaps TRBD1 (5 bases). This CDR3 is built from 15 residues. Germline CDR1 and CDR2: MNHEY and SVGAGI. Trimming cost V 2 bases and J 2 bases, with 9 bases left between them. CDR3 residues: CASSYGGKTNEKLFF. CDR3 sequence (DNA): TGTGCCAGCAGTTACGGGGGGAAGACTAATGAAAAACTGTTTTTT.

This sequence joins TRBV5-5 and TRBJ2-7, with 7 positions matching TRBD2. This CDR3 has 14 amino acids. Germline CDR1 reads SGHKS; CDR2 reads YYEKEE (reference sequence). The V and J ends lost 4 bases and 4 bases, in that order; junction bases with no gene match: 8. CDR3 coding DNA: TGTGCCAGCAGCCAGACTAGCCTAGGTTACGAGCAGTACTTC. Its translation is CASSQTSLGYEQYF.

This clone appeared once. The chain couples TRBV2 to TRBJ2-7, with D possibly TRBD2 on 5 matching bases. The V end was cut by 8 bases, the J end by 6 bases, with 11 bases between. CDR1 and CDR2 (germline): SNHLY, FYNNEI. This CDR3 comprises 11 residues. This CDR3 is CASGLLPEQYF. CDR3 nucleotides: TGTGCCAGCGGACTTCTCCCCGAGCAGTACTTC.